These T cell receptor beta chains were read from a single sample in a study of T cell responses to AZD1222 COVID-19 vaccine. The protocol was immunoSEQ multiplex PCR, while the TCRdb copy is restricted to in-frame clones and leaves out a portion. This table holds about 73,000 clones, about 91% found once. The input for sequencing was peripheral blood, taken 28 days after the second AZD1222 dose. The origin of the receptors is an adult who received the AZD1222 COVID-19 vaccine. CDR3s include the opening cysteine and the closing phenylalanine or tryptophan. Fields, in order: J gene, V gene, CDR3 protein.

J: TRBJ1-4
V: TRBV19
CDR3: CASSGTGGLKLFF

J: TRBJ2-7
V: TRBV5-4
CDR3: CASSLGDTIYEQYF

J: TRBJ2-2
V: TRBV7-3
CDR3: CASSLPTSGELFF

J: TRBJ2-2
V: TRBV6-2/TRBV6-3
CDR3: CASSYGGHAVGELFF

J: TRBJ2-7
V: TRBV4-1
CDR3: CASSQELQVTYEQYF

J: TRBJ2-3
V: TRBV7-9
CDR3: CASSGTGRSDTQYF

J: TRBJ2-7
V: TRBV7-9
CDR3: CASSLSAGPTPHEQYF

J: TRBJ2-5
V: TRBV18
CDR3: CASSKKGPQETQYF

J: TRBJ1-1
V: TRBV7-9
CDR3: CASSLGDRVNTEAFF

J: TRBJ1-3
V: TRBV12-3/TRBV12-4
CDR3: CASDLRSGNTIYF

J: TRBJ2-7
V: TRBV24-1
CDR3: CATSDMVKRAYEQYF

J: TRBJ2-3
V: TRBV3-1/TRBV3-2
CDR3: CASSQDPAGRGLDTQYF

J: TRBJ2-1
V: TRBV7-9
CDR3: CASSPTRGGYNEQFF

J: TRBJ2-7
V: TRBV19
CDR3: CASSPTGTGVHEQYF

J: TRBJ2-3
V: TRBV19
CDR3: CASTMGASTDTQYF

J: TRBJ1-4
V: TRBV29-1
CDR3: CSAADAEKLFF

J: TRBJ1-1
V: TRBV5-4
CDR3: CASSLVGGSGTENTEAFF

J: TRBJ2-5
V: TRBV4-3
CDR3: CASSQDTTKGRLETQYF

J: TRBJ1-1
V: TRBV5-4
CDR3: CASSPEQGRDTEAFF

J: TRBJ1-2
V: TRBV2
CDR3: CASSGGQKYGYTF

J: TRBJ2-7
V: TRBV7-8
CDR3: CASSHSGGTGEQYF

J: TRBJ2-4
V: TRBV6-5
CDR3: CASSYSRPVAKNIQYF

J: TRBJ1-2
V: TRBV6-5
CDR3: CASTVRGVYNYGYTF

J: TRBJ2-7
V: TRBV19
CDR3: CASSILGAYEQYF

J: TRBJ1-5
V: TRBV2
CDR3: CASSEDRGGQPQHF

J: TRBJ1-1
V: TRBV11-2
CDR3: CASSLGTGWYTEAFF

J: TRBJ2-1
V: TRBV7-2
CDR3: CASSPEGAGRPYNEQFF

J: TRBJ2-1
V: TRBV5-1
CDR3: CASSLPLAGSEQFF

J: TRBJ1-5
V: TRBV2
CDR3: CASSEKVTGLGQPQHF

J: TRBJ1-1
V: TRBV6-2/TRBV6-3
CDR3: CASSFIDTEAFF

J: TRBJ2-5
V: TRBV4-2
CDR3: CASSHVAGGQVVETQYF

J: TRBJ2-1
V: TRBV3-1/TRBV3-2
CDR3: CASSQETASGLGNEQFF

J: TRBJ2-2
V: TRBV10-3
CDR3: CAITGGDTGELFF

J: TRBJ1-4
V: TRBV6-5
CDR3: CAVAATNEKLFF

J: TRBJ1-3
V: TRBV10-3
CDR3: CAISGSSGNTIYF

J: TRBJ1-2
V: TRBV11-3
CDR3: CASSSRGRQGAGGYTF

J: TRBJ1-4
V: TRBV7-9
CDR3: CATPGTGIEKLFF

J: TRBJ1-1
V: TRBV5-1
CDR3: CASSPTGAATEAFF

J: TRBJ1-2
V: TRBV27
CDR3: CASSLGTGDRGYTF

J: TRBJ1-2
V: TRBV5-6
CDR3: CASTLGTRGYGYTF

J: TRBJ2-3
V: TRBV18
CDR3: CASSPPRADTQYF

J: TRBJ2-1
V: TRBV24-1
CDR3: CATSDWTSGRAGNEQFF

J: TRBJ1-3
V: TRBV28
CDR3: CASKDSSGNTIYF

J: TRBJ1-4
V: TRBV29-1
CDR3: CSVGASNEKLFF